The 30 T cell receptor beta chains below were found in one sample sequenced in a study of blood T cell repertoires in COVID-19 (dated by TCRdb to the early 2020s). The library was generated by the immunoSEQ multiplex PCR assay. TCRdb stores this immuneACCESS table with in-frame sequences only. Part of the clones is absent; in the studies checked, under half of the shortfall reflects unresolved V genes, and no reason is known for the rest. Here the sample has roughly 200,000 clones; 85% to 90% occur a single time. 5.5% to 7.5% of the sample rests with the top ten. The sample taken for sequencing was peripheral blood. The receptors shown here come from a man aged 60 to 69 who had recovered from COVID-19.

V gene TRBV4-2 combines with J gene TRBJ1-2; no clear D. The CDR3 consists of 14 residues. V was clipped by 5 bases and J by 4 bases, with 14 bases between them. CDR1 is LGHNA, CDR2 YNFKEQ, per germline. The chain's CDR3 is CASSSEGKLYGYTF. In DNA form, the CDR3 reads TGTGCCAGCAGCTCCGAGGGAAAGCTCTATGGCTACACCTTC.

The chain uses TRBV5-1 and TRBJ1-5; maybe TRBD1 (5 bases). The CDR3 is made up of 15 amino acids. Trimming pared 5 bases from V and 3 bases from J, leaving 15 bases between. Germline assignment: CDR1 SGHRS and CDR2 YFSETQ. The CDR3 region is CASRPDSNLNQPQHF. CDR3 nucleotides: TGCGCCAGCAGACCCGACAGTAACCTCAATCAGCCCCAGCATTTT.

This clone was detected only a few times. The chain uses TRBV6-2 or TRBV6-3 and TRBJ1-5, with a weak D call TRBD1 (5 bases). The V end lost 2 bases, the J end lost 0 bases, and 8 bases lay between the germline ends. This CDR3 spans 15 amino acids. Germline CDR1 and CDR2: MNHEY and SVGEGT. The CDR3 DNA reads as TGTGCCAGCAGTTACACGGGGGTTAGCAATCAGCCCCAGCATTTT. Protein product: CASSYTGVSNQPQHF.

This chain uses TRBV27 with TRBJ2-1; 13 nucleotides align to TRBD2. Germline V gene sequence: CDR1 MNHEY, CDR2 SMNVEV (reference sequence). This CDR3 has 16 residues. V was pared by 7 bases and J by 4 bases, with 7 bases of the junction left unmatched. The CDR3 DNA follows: TGTGCCAGCACCCCAACTAGCGGGAGGGGGTACAATGAGCAGTTCTTC. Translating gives CASTPTSGRGYNEQFF.

The CDR3 nucleotides are TGTGCCAGCAGCCCCCAGGGGTATGTAAATGAGCAGTTCTTC. Translation gives CASSPQGYVNEQFF. The chain has TRBV5-6 and TRBJ2-1; the D gene is possibly TRBD1 (6 bases). This CDR3 has 14 amino acids. The germline V gene encodes CDR1 SGHDT and CDR2 YYEEEE. Deletions cut 4 bases from V and 7 bases from J, with 15 bases between. The full variable domain, its missing parts supplied by reference TRBV5-6 and TRBJ2-1, is DAGVTQSPTHLIKTRGQQVTLRCSPKSGHDTVSWYQQALGQGPQFIFQYYEEEERQRGNFPDRFSGHQFPNYSSELNVNALLLGDSALYLCASSPQGYVNEQFFGPGTRLTVL.

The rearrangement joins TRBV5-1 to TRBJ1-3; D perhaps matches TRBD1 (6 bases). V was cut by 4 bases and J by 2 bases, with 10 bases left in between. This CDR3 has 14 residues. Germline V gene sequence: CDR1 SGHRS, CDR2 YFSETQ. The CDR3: CASSNRDTGNTIYF. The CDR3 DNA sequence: TGCGCCAGCAGCAACCGGGACACTGGAAACACCATATATTTT.

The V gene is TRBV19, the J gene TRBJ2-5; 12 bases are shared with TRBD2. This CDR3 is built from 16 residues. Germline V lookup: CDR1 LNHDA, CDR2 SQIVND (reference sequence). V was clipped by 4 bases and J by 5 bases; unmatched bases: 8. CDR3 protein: CASSTSSGRALETQYF. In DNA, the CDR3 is TGTGCCAGTAGTACCTCTAGCGGGAGGGCCTTGGAGACCCAGTACTTC.

The CDR3 DNA sequence: TGTGCCAGCAGCGCCGGGGGGGCTTCGAATGAAAAACTGTTTTTT. As protein: CASSAGGASNEKLFF. The chain combines TRBV5-4 with TRBJ1-4; D possibly corresponds to TRBD1 (6 bases). V gave up 4 bases and J gave up 5 bases, with 15 bases separating them. The CDR3 covers 15 residues. CDR1 SGHNT and CDR2 YYREEE come from the germline V gene (reference sequence).

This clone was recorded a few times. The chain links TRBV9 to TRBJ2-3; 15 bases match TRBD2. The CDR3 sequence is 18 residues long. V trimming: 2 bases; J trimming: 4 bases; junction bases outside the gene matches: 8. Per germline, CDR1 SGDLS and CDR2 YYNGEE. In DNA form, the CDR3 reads TGTGCCAGCAGCGTTACACTGCGGACTAGCGGGAGGGCAGATACGCAGTATTTT. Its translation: CASSVTLRTSGRADTQYF.

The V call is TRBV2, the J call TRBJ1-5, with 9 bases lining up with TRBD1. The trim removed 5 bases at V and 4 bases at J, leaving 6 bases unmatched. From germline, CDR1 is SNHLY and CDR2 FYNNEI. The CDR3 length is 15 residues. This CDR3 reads CASSYTGTGNQPQHF. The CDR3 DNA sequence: TGTGCCAGCAGTTATACGGGGACAGGGAATCAGCCCCAGCATTTT.

CDR3 protein: CASSVTTGTGAYGYTF. The CDR3 DNA reads as TGTGCCAGCAGCGTAACTACCGGGACAGGGGCCTATGGCTACACCTTC. This chain links TRBV9 with TRBJ1-2, with 10 bases matching TRBD1. The CDR3 loop spans 16 amino acids. Per the germline V gene, CDR1 is SGDLS and CDR2 is YYNGEE. Losses at the gene ends were 1 base for V and 4 bases for J; bases not matched to a gene: 7.

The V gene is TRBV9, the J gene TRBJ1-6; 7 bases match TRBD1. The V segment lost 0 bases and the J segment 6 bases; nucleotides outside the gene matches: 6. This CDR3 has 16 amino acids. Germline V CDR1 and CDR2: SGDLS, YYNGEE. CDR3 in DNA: TGTGCCAGCAGCGTAGGAGGAACAGGGGTTAATTCACCCCTCCACTTT. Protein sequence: CASSVGGTGVNSPLHF.

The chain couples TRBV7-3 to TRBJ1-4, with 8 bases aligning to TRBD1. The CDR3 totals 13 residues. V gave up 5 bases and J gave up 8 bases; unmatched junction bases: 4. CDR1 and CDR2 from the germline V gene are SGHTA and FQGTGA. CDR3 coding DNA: TGTGCCAGCAGCGCGGACAGGGCCGAAAAACTGTTTTTT. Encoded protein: CASSADRAEKLFF.

The CDR3 here is CASSIDSYEQYF. The DNA of the CDR3 is TGTGCCAGCAGCATTGACAGCTACGAGCAGTACTTC. This rearrangement joins TRBV9 to TRBJ2-7, with D perhaps TRBD1 (5 bases). The CDR3 runs 12 residues. Germline V gives CDR1 SGDLS, CDR2 YYNGEE. With 4 bases removed from V and 3 bases from J, the gap between germline ends came to 8 bases.

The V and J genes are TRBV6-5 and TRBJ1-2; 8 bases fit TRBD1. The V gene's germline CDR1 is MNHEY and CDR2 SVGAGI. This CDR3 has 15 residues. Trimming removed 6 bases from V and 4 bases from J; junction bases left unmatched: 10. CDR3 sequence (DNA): TGTGCCAGCAGATTAGCAGGGGGCTGGAGCTATGGCTACACCTTC. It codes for CASRLAGGWSYGYTF.

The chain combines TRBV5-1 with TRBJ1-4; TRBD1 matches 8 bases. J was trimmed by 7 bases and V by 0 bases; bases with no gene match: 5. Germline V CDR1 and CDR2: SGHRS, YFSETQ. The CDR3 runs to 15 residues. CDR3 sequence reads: CASSLGGQEGEKLFF. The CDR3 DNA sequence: TGCGCCAGCAGCTTGGGGGGACAGGAGGGTGAAAAACTGTTTTTT.

The CDR3 protein is CASSIYGQGRETQYF. In DNA, the CDR3 is TGTGCCAGCAGCATTTACGGACAGGGAAGGGAGACCCAGTACTTC. The chain is built from TRBV28 and TRBJ2-5, with 8 bases aligning to TRBD1. With 6 bases clipped from V and 5 bases from J, the junction kept 11 bases outside the gene matches. CDR1 MDHEN and CDR2 SYDVKM come from the germline V gene. CDR3 length: 15 residues.

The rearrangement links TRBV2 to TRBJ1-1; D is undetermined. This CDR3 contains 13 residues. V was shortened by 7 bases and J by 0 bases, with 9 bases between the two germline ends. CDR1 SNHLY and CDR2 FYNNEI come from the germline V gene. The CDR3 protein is CASMEFMNTEAFF. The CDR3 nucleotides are TGTGCCAGCATGGAGTTTATGAACACTGAAGCTTTCTTT. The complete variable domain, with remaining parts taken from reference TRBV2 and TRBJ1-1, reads EPEVTQTPSHQVTQMGQEVILRCVPISNHLYFYWYRQILGQKVEFLVSFYNNEISEKSEIFDDQFSVERPDGSNFTLKIRSTKLEDSAMYFCASMEFMNTEAFFGQGTRLTVV.

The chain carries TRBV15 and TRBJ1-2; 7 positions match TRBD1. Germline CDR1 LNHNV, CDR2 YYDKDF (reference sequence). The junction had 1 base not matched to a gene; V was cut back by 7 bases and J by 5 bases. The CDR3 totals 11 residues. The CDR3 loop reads CATKTGYGYTF. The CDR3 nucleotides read TGTGCCACCAAGACAGGGTATGGCTACACCTTC.

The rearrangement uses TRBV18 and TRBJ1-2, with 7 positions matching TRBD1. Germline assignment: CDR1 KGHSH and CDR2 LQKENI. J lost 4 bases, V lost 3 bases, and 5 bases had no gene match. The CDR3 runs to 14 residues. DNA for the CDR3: TGTGCCAGCTCACCCTCTGGGGACAGCTATGGCTACACCTTC. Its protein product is CASSPSGDSYGYTF.

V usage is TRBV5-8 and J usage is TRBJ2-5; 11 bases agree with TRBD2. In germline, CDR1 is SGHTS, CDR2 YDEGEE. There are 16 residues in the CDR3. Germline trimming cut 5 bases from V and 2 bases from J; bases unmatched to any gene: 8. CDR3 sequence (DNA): TGTGCCAGCAGGCGGGGGACTAGCGGTCCTCAAGAGACCCAGTACTTC. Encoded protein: CASRRGTSGPQETQYF.

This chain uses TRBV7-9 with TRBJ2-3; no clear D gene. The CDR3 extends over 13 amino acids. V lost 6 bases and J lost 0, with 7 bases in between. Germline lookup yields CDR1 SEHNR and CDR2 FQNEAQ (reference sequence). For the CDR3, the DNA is TGTGCCAGCAGAAAACAGAGCACAGATACGCAGTATTTT. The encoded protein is CASRKQSTDTQYF.

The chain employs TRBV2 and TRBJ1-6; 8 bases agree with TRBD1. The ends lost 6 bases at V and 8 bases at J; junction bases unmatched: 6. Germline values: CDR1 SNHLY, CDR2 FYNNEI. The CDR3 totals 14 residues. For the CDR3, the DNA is TGTGCCAGCAGGGGGGACAGGACGGATTCACCCCTCCACTTT. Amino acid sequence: CASRGDRTDSPLHF.

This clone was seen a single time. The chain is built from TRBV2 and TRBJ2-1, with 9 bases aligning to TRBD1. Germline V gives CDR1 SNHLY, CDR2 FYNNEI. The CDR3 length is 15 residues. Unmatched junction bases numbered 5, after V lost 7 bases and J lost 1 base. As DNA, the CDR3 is TGTGCCAGCATGGCGGGACAGGGTTCCTACAATGAGCAGTTCTTC. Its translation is CASMAGQGSYNEQFF.

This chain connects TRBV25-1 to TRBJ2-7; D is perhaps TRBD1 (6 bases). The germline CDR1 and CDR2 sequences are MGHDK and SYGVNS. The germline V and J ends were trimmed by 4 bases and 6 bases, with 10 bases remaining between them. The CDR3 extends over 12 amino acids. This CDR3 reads CASSAWGLEQYF. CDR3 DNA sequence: TGTGCCAGCAGTGCCTGGGGGCTCGAGCAGTACTTC.

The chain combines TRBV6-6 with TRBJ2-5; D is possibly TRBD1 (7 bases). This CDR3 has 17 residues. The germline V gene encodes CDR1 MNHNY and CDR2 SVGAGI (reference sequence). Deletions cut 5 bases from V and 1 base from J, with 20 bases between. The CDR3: CASSLNPGQRVQETQYF. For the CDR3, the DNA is TGTGCCAGCAGTCTAAACCCGGGACAGCGGGTCCAAGAGACCCAGTACTTC.

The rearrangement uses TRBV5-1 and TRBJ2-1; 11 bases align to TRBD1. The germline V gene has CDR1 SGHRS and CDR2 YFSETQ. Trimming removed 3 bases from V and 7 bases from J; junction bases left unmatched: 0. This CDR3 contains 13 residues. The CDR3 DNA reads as TGCGCCAGCAGCTGGGACAGGGGGAATGAGCAGTTCTTC. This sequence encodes CASSWDRGNEQFF.

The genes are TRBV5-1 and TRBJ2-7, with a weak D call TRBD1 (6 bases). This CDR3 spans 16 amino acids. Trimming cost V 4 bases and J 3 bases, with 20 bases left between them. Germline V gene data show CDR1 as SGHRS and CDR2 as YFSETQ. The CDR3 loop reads CASSPNTGKTNYEQYF. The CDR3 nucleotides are TGCGCCAGCAGCCCCAACACAGGGAAAACCAACTACGAGCAGTACTTC.

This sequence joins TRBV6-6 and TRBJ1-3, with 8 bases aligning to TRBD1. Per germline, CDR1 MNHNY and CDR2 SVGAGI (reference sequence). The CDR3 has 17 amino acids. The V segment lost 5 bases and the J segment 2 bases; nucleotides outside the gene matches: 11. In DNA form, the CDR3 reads TGTGCCAGCAGTCTTGACAGGGGATCGGCCGCTGGAAACACCATATATTTT. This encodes CASSLDRGSAAGNTIYF.

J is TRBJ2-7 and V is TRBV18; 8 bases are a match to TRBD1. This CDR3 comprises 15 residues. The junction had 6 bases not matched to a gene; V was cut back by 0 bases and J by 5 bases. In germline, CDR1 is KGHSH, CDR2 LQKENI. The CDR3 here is CASSPPAQGVNEQYF. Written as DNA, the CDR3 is TGTGCCAGCTCACCACCGGCACAGGGGGTCAACGAGCAGTACTTC. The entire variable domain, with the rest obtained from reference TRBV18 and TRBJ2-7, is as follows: NAGVMQNPRHLVRRRGQEARLRCSPMKGHSHVYWYRQLPEEGLKFMVYLQKENIIDESGMPKERFSAEFPKEGPSILRIQQVVRGDSAAYFCASSPPAQGVNEQYFGPGTRLTVT.